The T cell receptor beta chain described here comes from a study of cytomegalovirus exposure and HLA in healthy donors. General observations from the study: The later analysis indicated that the majority of CMV-associated TCR beta chains appeared HLA-restricted.

In the PCR, 60 Vbeta and 13 Jbeta primers were used. Clones were sequenced by immunoSEQ multiplex PCR, and TCRdb holds only the in-frame ones, with some missing. The sample has some 130,000 clones; 60% to 80% are singletons. This CDR3 contains 14 residues. Germline V gives CDR1 GTSNPN, CDR2 SVGIG (reference sequence). Deletions cut 4 bases from V and 1 base from J, with 12 bases between. Note on this clone: Its antigen is unidentified.

What was sequenced was PBMCs. V is TRBV30 and J is TRBJ2-3; TRBD2 might be the D (6 bases). The sequence was obtained from a young man in good health and CMV-seronegative. CDR3 DNA sequence: TGTGCCTGGATCCGCGGGGCGGGCACAGATACGCAGTATTTT. Protein product: CAWIRGAGTDTQYF.